This T cell receptor (beta chain) originates from a study of CD8 T cells in Susac syndrome. V dropped 0 bases and J dropped 8 bases, with 6 bases sitting between them. Germline V gene lookup returns CDR1 SGHDT and CDR2 YYEEEE. The CDR3 runs to 12 residues. CD8+ and CD4+ T cells taken from blood had their TCR beta sequenced. The patients serving as multiple sclerosis controls were treatment-naive. They had stable or active relapsing-remitting disease and fulfilled revised McDonald criteria. Isolation of CD8+ and CD4+ T cells was performed negatively, whereas enrichment of TEMRA cells was done by FACS. It was with random hexamers that roughly 0.5 to 1 ug RNA was reverse transcribed. immunoSEQ multiplex PCR amplified TCR beta CDR3 across 54 Vbeta, 13 Jbeta. TCRdb fed the immunoSEQ multiplex PCR reads into MiXCR, producing one record per CDR3 protein. The sample contains fewer than 350,000 distinct CDR3 sequences, 75% to 85% of which appear only once.

Input material: CD8+ T cells from PBMCs. This receptor was identified in a human donor with multiple sclerosis. The chain links TRBV5-6 to TRBJ1-3; no firm D call. DNA for the CDR3: TGTGCCAGCAGCTTGGGCCTGGACACCATATATTTT. The encoded protein is CASSLGLDTIYF.